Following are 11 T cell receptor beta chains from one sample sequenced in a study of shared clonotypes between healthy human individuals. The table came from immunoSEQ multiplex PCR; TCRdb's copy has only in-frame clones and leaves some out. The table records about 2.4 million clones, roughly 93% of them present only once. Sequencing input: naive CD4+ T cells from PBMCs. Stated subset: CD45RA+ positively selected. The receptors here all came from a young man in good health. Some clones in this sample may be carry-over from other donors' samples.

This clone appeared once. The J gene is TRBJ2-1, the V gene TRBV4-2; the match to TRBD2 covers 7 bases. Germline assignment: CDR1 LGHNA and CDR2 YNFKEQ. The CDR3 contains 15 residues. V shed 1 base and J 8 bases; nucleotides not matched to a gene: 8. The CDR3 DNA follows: TGTGCCAGCAGCCAAGTTCAGCGGGATGGGGATGAGCAGTTCTTC. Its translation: CASSQVQRDGDEQFF.

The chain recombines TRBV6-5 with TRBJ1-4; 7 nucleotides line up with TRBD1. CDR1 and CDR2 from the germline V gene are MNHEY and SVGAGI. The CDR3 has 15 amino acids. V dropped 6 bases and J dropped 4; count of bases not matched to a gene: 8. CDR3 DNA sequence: TGTGCCAGCAGCCGCGGACAGGTCCTTAATGAAAAACTGTTTTTT. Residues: CASSRGQVLNEKLFF.

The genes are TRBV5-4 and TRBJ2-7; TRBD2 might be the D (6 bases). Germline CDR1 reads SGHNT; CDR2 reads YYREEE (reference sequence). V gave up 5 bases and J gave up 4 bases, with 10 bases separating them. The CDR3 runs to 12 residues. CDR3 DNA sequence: TGTGCCAGCAGATCGGAGGGTTACGAGCAGTACTTC. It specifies CASRSEGYEQYF. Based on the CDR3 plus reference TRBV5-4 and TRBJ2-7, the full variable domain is ETGVTQSPTHLIKTRGQQVTLRCSSQSGHNTVSWYQQALGQGPQFIFQYYREEENGRGNFPPRFSGLQFPNYSSELNVNALELDDSALYLCASRSEGYEQYFGPGTRLTVT.

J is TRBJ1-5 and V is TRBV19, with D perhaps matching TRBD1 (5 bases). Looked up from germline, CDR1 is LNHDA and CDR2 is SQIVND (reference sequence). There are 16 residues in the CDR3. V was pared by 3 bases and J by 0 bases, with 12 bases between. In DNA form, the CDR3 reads TGTGCCAGTAGTATTCTGGGTGGGGCTAGCAATCAGCCCCAGCATTTT. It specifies CASSILGGASNQPQHF.

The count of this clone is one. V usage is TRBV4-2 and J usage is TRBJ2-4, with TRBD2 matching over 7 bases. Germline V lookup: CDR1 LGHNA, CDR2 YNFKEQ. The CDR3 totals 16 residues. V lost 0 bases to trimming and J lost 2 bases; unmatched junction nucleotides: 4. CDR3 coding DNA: TGTGCCAGCAGCCAAGAGCGGGAGCCGTCCAAAAACATTCAGTACTTC. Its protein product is CASSQEREPSKNIQYF.

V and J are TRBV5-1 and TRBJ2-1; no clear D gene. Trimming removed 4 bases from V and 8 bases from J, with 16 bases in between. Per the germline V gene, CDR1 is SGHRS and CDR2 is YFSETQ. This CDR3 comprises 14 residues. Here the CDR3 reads CASSAIIGVDEQFF. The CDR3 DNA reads TGCGCCAGCAGCGCGATTATAGGCGTTGATGAGCAGTTCTTC. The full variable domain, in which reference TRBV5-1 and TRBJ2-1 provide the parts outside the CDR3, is KAGVTQTPRYLIKTRGQQVTLSCSPISGHRSVSWYQQTPGQGLQFLFEYFSETQRNKGNFPGRFSGRQFSNSRSEMNVSTLELGDSALYLCASSAIIGVDEQFFGPGTRLTVL.

Written as DNA, the CDR3 is TGTGCCAGCAGTTTTGGGGGGATGAACACTGAAGCTTTCTTT. This translates into CASSFGGMNTEAFF. The rearrangement links TRBV28 to TRBJ1-1; perhaps TRBD1 as D (5 bases). The germline CDR1 and CDR2 sequences are MDHEN and SYDVKM. The CDR3 length is 14 residues. Trimming removed 3 bases from V and 0 bases from J, with 8 bases in between.

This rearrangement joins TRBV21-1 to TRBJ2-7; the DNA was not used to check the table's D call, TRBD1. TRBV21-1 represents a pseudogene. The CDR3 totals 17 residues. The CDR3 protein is CASSPRGRQGSSYEQYF. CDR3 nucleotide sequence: TGTGCCAGCAGCCCCAGGGGGAGACAGGGTTCCTCCTACGAGCAGTACTTC.

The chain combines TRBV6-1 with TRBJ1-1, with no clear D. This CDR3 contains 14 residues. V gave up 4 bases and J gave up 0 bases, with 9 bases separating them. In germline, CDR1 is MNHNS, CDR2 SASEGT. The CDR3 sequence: CASSVIPMNTEAFF. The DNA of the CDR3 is TGTGCCAGCAGTGTAATCCCCATGAACACTGAAGCTTTCTTT.

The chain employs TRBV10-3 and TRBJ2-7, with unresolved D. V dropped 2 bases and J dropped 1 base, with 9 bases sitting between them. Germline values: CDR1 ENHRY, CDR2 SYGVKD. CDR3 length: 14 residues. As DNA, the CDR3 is TGTGCCATCAGTGAGGCCTGGGGTTCCTACGAGCAGTACTTC. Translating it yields CAISEAWGSYEQYF.

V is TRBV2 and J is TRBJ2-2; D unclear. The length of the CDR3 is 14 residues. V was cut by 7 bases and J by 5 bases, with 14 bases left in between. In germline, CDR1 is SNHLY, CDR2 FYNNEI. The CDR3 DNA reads TGTGCCAGCACTACTACCGACTCGACCGGGGAGCTGTTTTTT. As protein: CASTTTDSTGELFF.